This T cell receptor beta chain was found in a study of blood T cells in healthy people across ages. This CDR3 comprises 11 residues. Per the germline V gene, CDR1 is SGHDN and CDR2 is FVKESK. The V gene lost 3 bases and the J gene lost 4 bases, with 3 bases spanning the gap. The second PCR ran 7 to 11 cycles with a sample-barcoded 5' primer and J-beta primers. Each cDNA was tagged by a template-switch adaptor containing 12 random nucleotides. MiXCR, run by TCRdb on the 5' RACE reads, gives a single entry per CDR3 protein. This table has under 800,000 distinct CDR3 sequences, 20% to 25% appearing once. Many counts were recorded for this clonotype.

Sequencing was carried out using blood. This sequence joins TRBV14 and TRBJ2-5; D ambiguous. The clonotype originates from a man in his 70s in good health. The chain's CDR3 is CASSHSETQYF. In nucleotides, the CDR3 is TGTGCCAGCAGCCATTCAGAGACCCAGTACTTC.